The TCR beta chain under discussion was sequenced for a study of draining lymph node invasion in breast cancer (dated by TCRdb to 2018 to 2020). Study-level background: Histology and cytokeratin immunohistochemistry were used to diagnose nodal metastasis, and EpCAM/CD45 flow cytometry was used to confirm the diagnosis. In a separate targeted assay, sorted memory regulatory T cells and memory conventional CD4 T cells were compared across breast cancer tissues by bulk TCR-beta CDR3 sequencing. Matched non-invaded and tumor-invaded tumor-draining lymph nodes plus the primary tumor were contributed by each patient, with both Treg and Tconv subsets profiled. In the separate targeted TCR sequencing, lymph nodes from 5 or 6 patients were covered, and primary tumors were sequenced for three of those patients. Broad study findings and their caveats: The tumor top-100 clone tracking analysis was possible in only a couple of patients. Detection of some of the top 100 tumor clones in both invaded and non-invaded nodes suggests recirculation between tumor and draining nodes. Shared TCRs between Treg and Tconv subsets were considered suggestive but not proof of common clonal origin. Across all tissues in the targeted TCR-seq data, Tregs appeared to be more clonally expanded than Tconvs, and both subsets showed lower diversity in tumor than in lymph nodes. Data could not resolve whether Treg conversion occurred in a given organ or whether converted Tregs recirculated between nodes and tumor. Per tissue, roughly 12-25% of Treg TCRs were found to be shared with Tconvs, and this sharing was interpreted as suggesting peripheral Treg induction.

Of note for this clonotype: This clone's antigen is unknown. One base away there is no much larger clone; base qualities are not given.

Memory conventional CD4 T cells were isolated by sorting for CD4+ CD45RA- CD25- cells. Each tumor-draining lymph node was classified as non-invaded if metastatic tumor cells were absent and as invaded if metastatic tumor cells were present. T cells were pre-enriched with a Miltenyi Pan T Cell isolation kit before staining and sorting. Immunohistochemistry for estrogen receptor, progesterone receptor, HER2 and Ki-67 was used to characterize the primary tumors. Fresh surgical tissue was processed within a few hours after surgery by being cut into small fragments. The tissue fragments were enzymatically digested with Liberase TL plus DNase for around 22 minutes and then passed through a 40-micrometer strainer. After DAPI live/dead staining, sorting was performed on a BD FACS Aria II with roughly 96-99% purity. Sorted cells were lysed in TCL buffer, and RNA was purified using a Norgen Single Cell RNA purification kit that included DNase treatment.

The germline V gene provides CDR1 MDHEN and CDR2 SYDVKM. The cysteine opens and the phenylalanine closes a CDR3 of 13 amino acids. Only the CDR3 portion is preserved as DNA: 39 bases, with reading frame beginning at the first base. A distance of 9 bases separates the germline ends of V and J, which lose 6 bases and 0 bases respectively. Receptors were amplified or captured by bulk RNA-seq. The reads were generated on an Illumina HiSeq 2500. Under the source paper's analysis protocol: CDR3 sequences in the separate targeted TCR-seq dataset were extracted from raw reads and quantified using MiXCR version 2.1.5 with default parameters. Each TCR-beta clone in the separate targeted TCR-seq dataset was defined by the V gene, J gene and CDR3 sequence taken together. In the separate targeted TCR-seq dataset, clones with fewer than three counts were removed, then only the 90% most strongly expressed clones per sample were retained. The separate targeted TCR-seq dataset calculated Treg-Tconv overlap for each tissue as the number of shared clones divided by the total number of Treg clones, multiplied by 100. TCRdb ran its own pipeline on the public reads, namely fastp trimming at Q25 and MiXCR clone calling, and kept in-frame beta chains. Each entry merges the rows of one CDR3 protein and shows their most common DNA and genes. The V and J calls here are based on TCRdb, not the publication. This sample holds around 3,500 distinct CDR3 sequences; about 73% were observed only once. The ten largest clones add up to approximately 2% of the sample.

The receptor chain draws on TRBV28 and TRBJ2-7, with the identity of the D gene unclear. The source of this sequence is a female donor with luminal breast cancer. Sequenced: sorted memory CD4+ effector T cells from a lymph node. The label giving this sample's cell subset or site can be read as: CD45RA-negative sorted CD4+ T cells (memory Tconv or effector/memory Treg). CDR3 protein: CASSPVNSYEQYF. The bases read TGTGCCAGCAGCCCGGTTAACTCCTACGAGCAGTACTTC. When the CDR3 is completed using the reference TRBV28 and TRBJ2-7 genes on either side, the full variable domain is DVKVTQSSRYLVKRTGEKVFLECVQDMDHENMFWYRQDPGLGLRLIYFSYDVKMKEKGDIPEGYSVSREKKERFSLILESASTNQTSMYLCASSPVNSYEQYFGPGTRLTVT.